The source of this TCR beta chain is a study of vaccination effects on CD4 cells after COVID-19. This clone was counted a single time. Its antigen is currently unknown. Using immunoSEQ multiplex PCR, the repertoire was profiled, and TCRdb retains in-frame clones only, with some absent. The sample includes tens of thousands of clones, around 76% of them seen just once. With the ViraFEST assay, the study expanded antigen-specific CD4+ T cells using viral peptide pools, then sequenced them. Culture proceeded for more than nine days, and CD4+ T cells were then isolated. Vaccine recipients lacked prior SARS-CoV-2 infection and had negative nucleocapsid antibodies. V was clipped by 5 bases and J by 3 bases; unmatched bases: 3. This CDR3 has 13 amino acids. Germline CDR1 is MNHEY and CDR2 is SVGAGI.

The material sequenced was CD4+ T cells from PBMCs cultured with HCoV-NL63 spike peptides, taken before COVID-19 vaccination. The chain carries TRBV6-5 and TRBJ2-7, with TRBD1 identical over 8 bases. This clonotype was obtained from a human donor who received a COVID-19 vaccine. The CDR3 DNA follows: TGTGCCAGCAGTCGGGACAGGAACTACGAGCAGTACTTC. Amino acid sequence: CASSRDRNYEQYF.